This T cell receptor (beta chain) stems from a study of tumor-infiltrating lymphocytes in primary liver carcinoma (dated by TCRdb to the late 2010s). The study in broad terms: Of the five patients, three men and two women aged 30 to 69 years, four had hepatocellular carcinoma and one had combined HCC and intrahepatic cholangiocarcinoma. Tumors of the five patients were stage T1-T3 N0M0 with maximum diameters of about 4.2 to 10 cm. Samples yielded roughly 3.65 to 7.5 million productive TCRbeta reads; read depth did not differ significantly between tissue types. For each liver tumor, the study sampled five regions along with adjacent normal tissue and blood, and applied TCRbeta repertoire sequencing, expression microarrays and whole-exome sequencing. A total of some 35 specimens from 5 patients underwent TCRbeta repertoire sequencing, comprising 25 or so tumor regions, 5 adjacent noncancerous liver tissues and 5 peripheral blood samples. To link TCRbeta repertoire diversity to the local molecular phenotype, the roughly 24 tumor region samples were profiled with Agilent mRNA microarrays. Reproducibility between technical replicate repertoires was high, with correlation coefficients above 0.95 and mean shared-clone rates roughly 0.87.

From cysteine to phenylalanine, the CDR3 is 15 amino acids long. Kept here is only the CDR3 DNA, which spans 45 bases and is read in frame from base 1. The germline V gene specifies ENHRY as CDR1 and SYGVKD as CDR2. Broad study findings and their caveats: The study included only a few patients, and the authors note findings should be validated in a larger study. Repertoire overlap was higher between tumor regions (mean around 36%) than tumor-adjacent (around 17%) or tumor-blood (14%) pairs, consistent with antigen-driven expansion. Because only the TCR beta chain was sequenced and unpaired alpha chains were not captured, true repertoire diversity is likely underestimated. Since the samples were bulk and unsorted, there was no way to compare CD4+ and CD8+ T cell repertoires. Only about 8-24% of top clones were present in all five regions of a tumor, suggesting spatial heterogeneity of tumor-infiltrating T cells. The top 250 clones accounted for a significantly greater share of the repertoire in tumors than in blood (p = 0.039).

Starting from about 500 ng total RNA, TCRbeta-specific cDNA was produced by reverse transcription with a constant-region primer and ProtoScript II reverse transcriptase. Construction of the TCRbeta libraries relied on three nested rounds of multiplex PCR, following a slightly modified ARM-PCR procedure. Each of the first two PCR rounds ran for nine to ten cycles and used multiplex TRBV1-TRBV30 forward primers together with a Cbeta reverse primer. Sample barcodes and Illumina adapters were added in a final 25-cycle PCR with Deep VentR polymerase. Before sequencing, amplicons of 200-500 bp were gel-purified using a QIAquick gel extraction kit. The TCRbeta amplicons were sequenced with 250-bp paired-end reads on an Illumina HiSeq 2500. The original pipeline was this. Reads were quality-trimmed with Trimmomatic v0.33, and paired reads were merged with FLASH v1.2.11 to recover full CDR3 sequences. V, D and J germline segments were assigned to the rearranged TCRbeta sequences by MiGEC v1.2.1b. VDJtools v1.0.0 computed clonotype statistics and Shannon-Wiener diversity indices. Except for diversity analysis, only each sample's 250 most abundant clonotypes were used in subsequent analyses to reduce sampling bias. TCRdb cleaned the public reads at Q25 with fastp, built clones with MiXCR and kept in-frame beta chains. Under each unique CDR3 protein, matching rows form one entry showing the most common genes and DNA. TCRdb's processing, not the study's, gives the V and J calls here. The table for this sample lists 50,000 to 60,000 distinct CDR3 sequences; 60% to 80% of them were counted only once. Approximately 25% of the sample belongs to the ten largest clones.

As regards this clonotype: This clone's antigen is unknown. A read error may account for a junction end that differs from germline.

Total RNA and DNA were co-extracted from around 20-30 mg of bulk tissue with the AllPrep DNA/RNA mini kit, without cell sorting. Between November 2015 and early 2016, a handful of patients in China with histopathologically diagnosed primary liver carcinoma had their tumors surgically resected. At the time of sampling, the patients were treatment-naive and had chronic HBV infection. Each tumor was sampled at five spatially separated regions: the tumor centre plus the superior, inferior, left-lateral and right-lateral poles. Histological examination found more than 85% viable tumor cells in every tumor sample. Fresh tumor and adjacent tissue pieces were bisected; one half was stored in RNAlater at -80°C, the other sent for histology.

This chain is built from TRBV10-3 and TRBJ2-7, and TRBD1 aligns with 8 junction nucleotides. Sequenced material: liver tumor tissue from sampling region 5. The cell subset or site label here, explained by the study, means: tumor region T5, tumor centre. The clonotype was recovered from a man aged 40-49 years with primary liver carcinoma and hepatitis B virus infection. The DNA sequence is TGCGCCATCAGCTTACAGGGGGGTGACTCCTACGAGCAGTGCTTC. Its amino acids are CAISLQGGDSYEQCF.